This is a list of T cell receptor beta chains from one sample in a study of CXCR3-negative and CXCR3-positive naive CD8 T cells. TCRdb reprocessed the 5' RACE reads and stores each CDR3 protein as one record, lacking DNA. The repertoire shows 150,000 or so distinct CDR3 sequences; the top ten hold approximately 0.5%. The sample was naive CXCR3- CD8+ T cells from blood. The receptors derive from a human donor in good health. Some clones in this sample may be carry-over from other donors' samples. Both conserved end residues are part of each CDR3. The order of the fields is CDR3 protein, V gene, CDR3 length, J gene.

cdr3_aa: CSVEISGSRYEQFF
v_call: TRBV29-1
cdr3_length: 14
j_call: TRBJ2-1

cdr3_aa: CASSLGGSPNEQYF
v_call: TRBV5-4
cdr3_length: 14
j_call: TRBJ2-7

cdr3_aa: CASTHKVQGSYNEQFF
v_call: TRBV6-6
cdr3_length: 16
j_call: TRBJ2-1

cdr3_aa: CASSPRDRGSNEQFF
v_call: TRBV7-9
cdr3_length: 15
j_call: TRBJ2-1

cdr3_aa: CSAKVRLVSGNQPQHF
v_call: TRBV20-1
cdr3_length: 16
j_call: TRBJ1-5

cdr3_aa: CASSLEDRGLETQYF
v_call: TRBV28
cdr3_length: 15
j_call: TRBJ2-5

cdr3_aa: CASSLWATGGYGYTF
v_call: TRBV28
cdr3_length: 15
j_call: TRBJ1-2

cdr3_aa: CSVYRGSYEQYF
v_call: TRBV29-1
cdr3_length: 12
j_call: TRBJ2-7

cdr3_aa: CASSEYTSGNNEQFF
v_call: TRBV10-2
cdr3_length: 15
j_call: TRBJ2-1

cdr3_aa: CASSPGTGGWEQYF
v_call: TRBV7-9
cdr3_length: 14
j_call: TRBJ2-7

cdr3_aa: CASSPWTSGGEQYF
v_call: TRBV7-2
cdr3_length: 14
j_call: TRBJ2-7

cdr3_aa: CASTNTDTQYF
v_call: TRBV5-5
cdr3_length: 11
j_call: TRBJ2-3

cdr3_aa: CAISESHEQYF
v_call: TRBV10-3
cdr3_length: 11
j_call: TRBJ2-7

cdr3_aa: CASSVPGELFF
v_call: TRBV9
cdr3_length: 11
j_call: TRBJ2-2

cdr3_aa: CSARDGTSGRSTETQYF
v_call: TRBV20-1
cdr3_length: 17
j_call: TRBJ2-5

cdr3_aa: CSVETVAGGYNEQFF
v_call: TRBV29-1
cdr3_length: 15
j_call: TRBJ2-1

cdr3_aa: CASSLTGEAYEQYF
v_call: TRBV7-9
cdr3_length: 14
j_call: TRBJ2-7

cdr3_aa: CASSLLAGLAEEQYF
v_call: TRBV28
cdr3_length: 15
j_call: TRBJ2-7

cdr3_aa: CASSVGPNPSEQFF
v_call: TRBV9
cdr3_length: 14
j_call: TRBJ2-1

cdr3_aa: CASSQDLGGYGYTF
v_call: TRBV3-1
cdr3_length: 14
j_call: TRBJ1-2

cdr3_aa: CSVERGNTEAFF
v_call: TRBV29-1
cdr3_length: 12
j_call: TRBJ1-1

cdr3_aa: CASSDRGISGYTF
v_call: TRBV4-3
cdr3_length: 13
j_call: TRBJ1-2

cdr3_aa: CASGESGLSYEQYF
v_call: TRBV3-1
cdr3_length: 14
j_call: TRBJ2-7

cdr3_aa: CASITQENTEAFF
v_call: TRBV2
cdr3_length: 13
j_call: TRBJ1-1

cdr3_aa: CASSVGSYEQYF
v_call: TRBV12-3/TRBV12-4
cdr3_length: 12
j_call: TRBJ2-7

cdr3_aa: CASSLVNRELNYGYTF
v_call: TRBV5-6
cdr3_length: 16
j_call: TRBJ1-2

cdr3_aa: CASSLVAGKTDEQYF
v_call: TRBV5-1
cdr3_length: 15
j_call: TRBJ2-7

cdr3_aa: CASSLAGGFADTQYF
v_call: TRBV5-1
cdr3_length: 15
j_call: TRBJ2-3

cdr3_aa: CASSRRTSGEYNEQFF
v_call: TRBV4-2
cdr3_length: 16
j_call: TRBJ2-1

cdr3_aa: CASSQDGLQGAYNEQFF
v_call: TRBV14
cdr3_length: 17
j_call: TRBJ2-1

cdr3_aa: CASTTPGHFNTGELFF
v_call: TRBV28
cdr3_length: 16
j_call: TRBJ2-2

cdr3_aa: CSARDLLAGTSYNEQFF
v_call: TRBV20-1
cdr3_length: 17
j_call: TRBJ2-1

cdr3_aa: CASSVGSGSHLTYEQYF
v_call: TRBV9
cdr3_length: 17
j_call: TRBJ2-7

cdr3_aa: CSARTSESYEQYF
v_call: TRBV20-1
cdr3_length: 13
j_call: TRBJ2-7

cdr3_aa: CASSLAGQPAETQYF
v_call: TRBV5-5
cdr3_length: 15
j_call: TRBJ2-5

cdr3_aa: CASSYSGEKLFF
v_call: TRBV6-2/TRBV6-3
cdr3_length: 12
j_call: TRBJ1-4

cdr3_aa: CASSHPPELAASYNEQFF
v_call: TRBV4-2
cdr3_length: 18
j_call: TRBJ2-1